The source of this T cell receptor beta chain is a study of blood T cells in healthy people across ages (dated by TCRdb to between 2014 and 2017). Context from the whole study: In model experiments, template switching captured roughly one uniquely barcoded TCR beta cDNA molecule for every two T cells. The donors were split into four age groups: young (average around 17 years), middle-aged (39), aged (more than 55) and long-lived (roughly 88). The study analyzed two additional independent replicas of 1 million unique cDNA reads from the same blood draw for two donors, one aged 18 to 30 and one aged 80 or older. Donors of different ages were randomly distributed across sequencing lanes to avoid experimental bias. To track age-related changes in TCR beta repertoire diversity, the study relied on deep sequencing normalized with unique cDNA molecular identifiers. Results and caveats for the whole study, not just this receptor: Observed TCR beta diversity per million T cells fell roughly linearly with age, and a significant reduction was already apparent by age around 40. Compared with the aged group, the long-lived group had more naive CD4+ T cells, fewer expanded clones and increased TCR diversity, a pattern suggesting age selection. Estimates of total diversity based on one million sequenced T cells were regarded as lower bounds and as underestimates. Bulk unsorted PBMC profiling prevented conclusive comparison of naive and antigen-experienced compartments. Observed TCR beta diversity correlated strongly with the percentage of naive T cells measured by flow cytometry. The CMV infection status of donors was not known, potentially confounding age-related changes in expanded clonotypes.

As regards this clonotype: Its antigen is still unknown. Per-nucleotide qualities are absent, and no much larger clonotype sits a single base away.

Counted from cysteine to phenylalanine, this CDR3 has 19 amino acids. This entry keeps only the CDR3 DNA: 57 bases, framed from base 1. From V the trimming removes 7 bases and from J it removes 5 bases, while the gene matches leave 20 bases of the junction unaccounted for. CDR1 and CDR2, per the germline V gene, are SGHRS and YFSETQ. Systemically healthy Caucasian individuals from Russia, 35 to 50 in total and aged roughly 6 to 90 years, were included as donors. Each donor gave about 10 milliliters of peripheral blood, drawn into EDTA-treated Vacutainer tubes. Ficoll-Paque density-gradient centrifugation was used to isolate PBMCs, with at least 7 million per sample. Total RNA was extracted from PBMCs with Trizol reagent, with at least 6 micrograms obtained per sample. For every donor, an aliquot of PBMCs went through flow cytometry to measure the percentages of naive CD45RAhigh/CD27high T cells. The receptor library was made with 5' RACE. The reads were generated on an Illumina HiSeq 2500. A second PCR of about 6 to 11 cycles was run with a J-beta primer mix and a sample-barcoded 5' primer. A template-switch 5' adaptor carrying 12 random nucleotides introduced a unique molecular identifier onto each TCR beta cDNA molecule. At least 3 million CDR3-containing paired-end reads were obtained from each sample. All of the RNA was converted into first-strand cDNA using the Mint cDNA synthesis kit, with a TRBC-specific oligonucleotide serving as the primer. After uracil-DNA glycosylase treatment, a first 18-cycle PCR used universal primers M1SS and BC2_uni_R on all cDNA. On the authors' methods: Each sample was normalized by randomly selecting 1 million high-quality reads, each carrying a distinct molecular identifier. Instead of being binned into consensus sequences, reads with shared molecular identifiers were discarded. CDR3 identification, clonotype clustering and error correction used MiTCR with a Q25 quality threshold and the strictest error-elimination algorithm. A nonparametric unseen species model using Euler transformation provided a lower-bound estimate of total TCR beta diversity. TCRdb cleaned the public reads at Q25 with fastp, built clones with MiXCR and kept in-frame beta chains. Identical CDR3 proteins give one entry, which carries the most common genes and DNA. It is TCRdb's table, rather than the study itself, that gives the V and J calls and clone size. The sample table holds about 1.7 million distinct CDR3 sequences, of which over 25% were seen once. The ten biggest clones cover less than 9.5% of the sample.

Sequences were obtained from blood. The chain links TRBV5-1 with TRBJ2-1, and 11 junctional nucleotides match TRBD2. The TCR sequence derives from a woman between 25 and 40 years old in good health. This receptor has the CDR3 CASGSPGGAPGLADNEQFF. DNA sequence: TGCGCCAGCGGCTCCCCAGGGGGGGCTCCGGGACTAGCGGACAATGAGCAGTTCTTC.